This TCR beta chain was observed in a study of T-cell memory formation after mild COVID-19. TCRdb recomputed calls from the 5' RACE reads with MiXCR, one row per CDR3 protein. Of 470,000 or so distinct CDR3 sequences in the sample, 15% to 20% were seen once. CDR1 SGHKS and CDR2 YYEKEE come from the germline V gene (reference sequence). This CDR3 comprises 14 residues. Deletions cut 2 bases from V and 3 bases from J, with 12 bases between. Ten or more counts support this clonotype. This TCR was sampled from an adult woman who had mild COVID-19 (a few samples of this study predate the infection). Cell type and time point are not known. V and J are TRBV5-5 and TRBJ2-7; D not resolved. The sample comprised PBMCs or a T cell subset sorted from them (not recorded which). This chain's CDR3 is CASSFRTPNYEQYF. In DNA, the CDR3 is TGTGCCAGCAGCTTTCGAACCCCCAACTACGAGCAGTACTTC.